This TCR beta chain was captured in a study of T cell repertoires in cytomegalovirus infection. Study background: CMV infection together with matching HLA type was indicated by public TCR beta signatures. Study results and caveats: Clonotypes of TCR beta that were HLA-C-restricted and CMV-specific dominated the ex vivo response.

On this clonotype itself: The antigen is unknown.

J gave up 9 bases and V 8 bases, and 19 bases lay outside the gene matches. The CDR3 covers 16 residues. Germline assignment: CDR1 SGHVS and CDR2 FQNEAQ. TCRdb independently ran MiXCR on the reads; one entry per CDR3 protein. Of hundreds of thousands of distinct CDR3 sequences listed, about 30% are singletons. The V gene is TRBV7-8, the J gene TRBJ2-5, with 9 bases aligning to TRBD2. Here the sequenced sample was cultured CD8+ T cells from PBMCs, taken from culture after CMV antigen stimulation. The TCR was taken from a human donor in good health (CMV status not recorded). Some clones in this sample may be carry-over from other donors' samples. The CDR3 reads CASHALAGDFRPAQYF. DNA of the CDR3: TGTGCCAGCCACGCCTTAGCGGGGGATTTTCGGCCGGCCCAGTACTTC.